This is a list of T cell receptor beta chains from one sample in a study of preoperative IRX-2 immunotherapy in early breast cancer. The assay was immunoSEQ multiplex PCR, and TCRdb's table has in-frame clones only and misses some. Altogether approximately 24,000 clones are present, 85% to 90% being singletons, with the ten largest covering over 25%. This material consisted of tumor tissue, taken after IRX-2 immunotherapy. The receptors were sampled from a human donor with breast cancer. CDR3s include the opening cysteine and the closing phenylalanine or tryptophan. A D gene is named only where the DNA matches it firmly. Expanded clones are given a class, and other clones once, few, many or no size at all.

d_gene	v_gene	j_gene	abundance	CDR3aa	CDR3nt
TRBD1	TRBV5-4	TRBJ2-1	.	CASSWGAGQDNEQFF	TGTGCCAGCAGCTGGGGTGCGGGACAGGACAATGAGCAGTTCTTC
.	TRBV4-2	TRBJ1-5	.	CASSQGDGGNQPQHF	TGTGCCAGCAGCCAAGGGGACGGCGGCAATCAGCCCCAGCATTTT
.	TRBV27	TRBJ1-2	.	CASSTQMTGDYGYTF	TGTGCCAGCAGTACACAAATGACCGGGGACTATGGCTACACCTTC
TRBD1	TRBV29-1	TRBJ1-1	.	CSVAEDRFLDTEAFF	TGCAGCGTTGCGGAGGACAGGTTCCTGGACACTGAAGCTTTCTTT
.	TRBV6-1	TRBJ1-3	once	CASSGGRGSLLSGNTIYF	TGTGCCAGCAGTGGGGGGAGGGGTAGCCTTCTCTCTGGAAACACCATATATTTT
TRBD1	TRBV28	TRBJ2-7	.	CASQGQLTYEQYF	TGTGCCAGCCAGGGACAGTTAACCTACGAGCAGTACTTC
.	TRBV4-1	TRBJ1-5	.	CASSQDGSPGQPQHF	TGCGCCAGCAGCCAAGATGGGAGTCCAGGTCAGCCCCAGCATTTT
.	TRBV19	TRBJ2-7	.	CASSIGPASYEQYF	TGTGCCAGTAGTATAGGTCCAGCCTCCTACGAGCAGTACTTC
.	TRBV4-1	TRBJ1-5	once	CASSPLGHLDGNQPQHF	TGCGCCAGCAGCCCCCTCGGACACTTGGACGGCAATCAGCCCCAGCATTTT
TRBD2	TRBV11-2	TRBJ2-1	.	CASSSLGGGTNEQFF	TGTGCCAGCAGCTCTCTTGGGGGGGGGACCAATGAGCAGTTCTTC
TRBD1	TRBV28	TRBJ1-2	.	CADRGDYGYTF	TGTGCGGACAGGGGAGATTATGGCTACACCTTC
TRBD1	TRBV7-8	TRBJ1-3	.	CASSFYSGQGLSGNTIYF	TGTGCCAGCAGCTTCTACTCGGGACAGGGTTTATCTGGAAACACCATATATTTT
TRBD2	TRBV5-4	TRBJ2-1	.	CASSPRLAGGHEQFF	TGTGCCAGCAGCCCAAGACTAGCGGGGGGGCACGAGCAGTTCTTC
TRBD2	TRBV7-3	TRBJ2-1	.	CASGTSSGGEQFF	TGTGCCAGCGGGACTAGCTCAGGGGGTGAGCAGTTCTTC
.	TRBV5-1	TRBJ1-3	few	CASSAQVNSGNTIYF	TGCGCCAGCAGCGCCCAGGTCAACTCTGGAAACACCATATATTTT
.	TRBV19	TRBJ2-3	.	CASSRQPMGSDTQYF	TGTGCCAGTAGTAGACAGCCAATGGGCAGCGATACGCAGTATTTT
.	TRBV18	TRBJ2-7	.	CASSPGTYEQYF	TGTGCCAGCTCACCAGGAACCTACGAGCAGTACTTC
.	TRBV11-3	TRBJ1-1	.	CASSKGPGTQNTEAFF	TGTGCCAGCAGTAAGGGGCCCGGAACCCAGAACACTGAAGCTTTCTTT
.	TRBV7-8	TRBJ1-2	.	CASSLVGNRHGYTF	TGTGCCAGCAGCTTAGTTGGCAACAGACACGGCTACACCTTC
.	TRBV23-1	TRBJ2-1	.	CASSQRRGQAYNEQFF	TGCGCCAGCAGTCAGAGGCGGGGTCAGGCCTACAATGAGCAGTTCTTC
TRBD1	TRBV5-1	TRBJ1-2	.	CASSFIFGSIQGARGYTF	TGCGCCAGCAGCTTTATTTTCGGTTCCATACAGGGGGCAAGGGGCTACACCTTC
TRBD1	TRBV7-3	TRBJ2-7	.	CASSFQQGGDYEQYF	TGTGCCAGCAGCTTCCAACAGGGGGGAGACTACGAGCAGTACTTC
TRBD1	TRBV19	TRBJ2-3	.	CASSQDRGAGTDTQYF	TGTGCCAGTAGCCAGGACAGGGGCGCGGGGACAGATACGCAGTATTTT
.	TRBV7-9	TRBJ1-2	.	CASSPQGRNYGYTF	TGTGCCAGCAGCCCGCAGGGGCGGAACTATGGCTACACCTTC
.	TRBV7-9	TRBJ2-1	.	CAITYRDHYNEQFF	TGTGCCATCACCTACAGGGACCACTACAATGAGCAGTTCTTC
.	TRBV14	TRBJ1-3	.	CASSQERLISGNTIYF	TGTGCCAGCAGCCAAGAACGCCTAATCTCTGGAAACACCATATATTTT
TRBD1	TRBV19	TRBJ1-2	.	CASSKPGQSNYGYTF	TGTGCCAGTAGTAAACCGGGACAGAGCAACTATGGCTACACCTTC
TRBD2	TRBV6-4	TRBJ2-5	medium-sized	CASSREAGGQETQYF	TGTGCCAGCAGTAGAGAGGCGGGGGGGCAAGAGACCCAGTACTTC
.	TRBV5-1	TRBJ2-7	.	CASSLETGPYEQYF	TGCGCCAGCAGCCTCGAGACAGGCCCCTACGAGCAGTACTTC
.	TRBV4-2	TRBJ2-5	.	CASSQDKVRETQYF	TGTGCCAGCAGCCAAGATAAGGTCAGGGAGACCCAGTACTTC
.	TRBV20-1	TRBJ2-1	.	CSAKGVRQFF	TGCAGTGCTAAAGGTGTCCGGCAGTTCTTC